One and the same sample provided the 18 T cell receptor beta chains below, sequenced in a study of beta chain features in type 1 diabetes. Points from the study as a whole: Shortening that was moderate but significant affected the TCRB CDR3s of Type 1 diabetes patients in all four CD4+ subsets.

TCRB transcripts that were expressed got sequenced, as all of the isolated RNA had been reverse transcribed. Clones were sequenced by immunoSEQ multiplex PCR, and TCRdb holds only the in-frame ones, with some missing. This sample yields some 140,000 clones, of which about 10% are seen a single time; 0.6% to 0.9% belongs to the top ten. Their target antigens are unknown. Sequencing input: central memory CD4+ T cells from blood. These receptors all stem from a man in his thirties or forties with type 1 diabetes.

This clone was recorded a few times. This chain connects TRBV18 to TRBJ2-3, with a weak D call TRBD1 (6 bases). The V gene's germline CDR1 is KGHSH and CDR2 LQKENI. This CDR3 comprises 14 residues. V was pared by 3 bases and J by 8 bases, with 15 bases between. CDR3 coding DNA: TGTGCCAGCTCACCGACTGCAGGGGCTTCTACGCAGTATTTT. Amino acid sequence: CASSPTAGASTQYF.

This clone occurred many times. The V and J genes are TRBV5-1 and TRBJ2-3; D call uncertain. The CDR3 totals 14 residues. CDR1 is SGHRS, CDR2 YFSETQ, per germline. Deletions cut 2 bases from V and 0 bases from J, with 7 bases between. The CDR3 DNA sequence: TGCGCCAGCAGCTTATACAGCAGCACAGATACGCAGTATTTT. The encoded protein is CASSLYSSTDTQYF. The full variable domain, its missing parts supplied by reference TRBV5-1 and TRBJ2-3, is KAGVTQTPRYLIKTRGQQVTLSCSPISGHRSVSWYQQTPGQGLQFLFEYFSETQRNKGNFPGRFSGRQFSNSRSEMNVSTLELGDSALYLCASSLYSSTDTQYFGPGTRLTVL.

The chain is built from TRBV7-3 and TRBJ2-3, with D possibly TRBD1 on 6 matching bases. Trimming pared 2 bases from V and 0 bases from J, leaving 9 bases between. CDR1 and CDR2 from the germline V gene are SGHTA and FQGTGA. This CDR3 has 15 residues. The CDR3 nucleotides read TGTGCCAGCAGCTTAGCAGGGGATAGCACAGATACGCAGTATTTT. Translating it yields CASSLAGDSTDTQYF.

The V and J genes are TRBV28 and TRBJ2-4; 16 bases are shared with TRBD2. The CDR3 contains 18 residues. After removal of 3 bases from V and 4 bases from J, the junction contained 6 bases not matched to a gene. Looked up from germline, CDR1 is MDHEN and CDR2 is SYDVKM. The CDR3 sequence is CASSLGLAGGAVKNIQYF. CDR3 nucleotides: TGTGCCAGCAGTTTGGGACTAGCGGGGGGGGCAGTAAAAAACATTCAGTACTTC.

V and J are TRBV7-9 and TRBJ1-1, with D hard to call. Germline V gene data show CDR1 as SEHNR and CDR2 as FQNEAQ (reference sequence). V lost 5 bases and J lost 3, with 10 bases in between. The CDR3 length is 13 residues. The CDR3 nucleotides are TGTGCCAGCAGCGCGCTAGGTGACACTGAAGCTTTCTTT. This encodes CASSALGDTEAFF. The full variable domain, rest sourced from reference TRBV7-9 and TRBJ1-1, is DTGVSQNPRHKITKRGQNVTFRCDPISEHNRLYWYRQTLGQGPEFLTYFQNEAQLEKSRLLSDRFSAERPKGSFSTLEIQRTEQGDSAMYLCASSALGDTEAFFGQGTRLTVV.

This clone was observed a handful of times. The rearrangement uses TRBV14 and TRBJ2-5; 8 nucleotides match TRBD1. From germline, CDR1 is SGHDN and CDR2 FVKESK. This CDR3 has 14 residues. Trimming removed 3 bases from V and 5 bases from J; junction bases left unmatched: 5. CDR3 DNA: TGTGCCAGCAGCCAGGGGACAGGCTGGGAGACCCAGTACTTC. This translates into CASSQGTGWETQYF.

This clone has just a few counts. This chain connects TRBV18 to TRBJ1-5; tentative D call: TRBD1 (6 bases). V lost 3 bases and J lost 7, with 13 bases in between. This CDR3 contains 14 residues. Germline CDR1 is KGHSH and CDR2 is LQKENI. Written as DNA, the CDR3 is TGTGCCAGCTCACCGAATAAGCAGGGGCAGCCCCAGCATTTT. Amino acid sequence: CASSPNKQGQPQHF.

This clone was recorded a few times. The chain uses TRBV7-2 and TRBJ2-1, with 7 bases matching TRBD1. V lost 5 bases to trimming and J lost 13 bases; unmatched junction nucleotides: 11. This CDR3 is 13 amino acids long. CDR1 SGHTA and CDR2 FQGNSA come from the germline V gene. The CDR3 sequence is CASSLLRGNPQFF. CDR3 coding DNA: TGTGCCAGCAGCCTCCTCAGGGGGAACCCTCAGTTCTTC.

The chain is built from TRBV15 and TRBJ2-3, with 10 bases identical to TRBD2. CDR1 and CDR2 (germline): LNHNV, YYDKDF (reference sequence). The CDR3 consists of 18 residues. After removal of 0 bases from V and 3 bases from J, the junction contained 9 bases not matched to a gene. The CDR3 here is CATSRDLLSSGGTDTQYF. DNA of the CDR3: TGTGCCACCAGCAGAGATCTCTTGTCTAGCGGGGGTACAGATACGCAGTATTTT.

This clone occurred a few times. V gene TRBV5-6 combines with J gene TRBJ2-3; D gene uncertain. The germline V gene has CDR1 SGHDT and CDR2 YYEEEE. The length of the CDR3 is 11 residues. V lost 8 bases to trimming and J lost 4 bases, with 8 bases between them. CDR3 in amino acids: CASASADTQYF. The CDR3 DNA sequence: TGTGCCAGTGCCTCGGCAGATACGCAGTATTTT.

In DNA form, the CDR3 reads TGTGCCAGCAGTTCTACAGCATATAGCAATCAGCCCCAGCATTTT. Its protein is CASSSTAYSNQPQHF. The rearrangement uses TRBV6-5 and TRBJ1-5; D is ambiguous. This CDR3 has 15 amino acids. V dropped 4 bases and J dropped 0 bases, with 10 bases sitting between them. CDR1 and CDR2 (germline): MNHEY, SVGAGI.

The gene calls are TRBV4-3 and TRBJ1-1; 9 bases line up with TRBD1. The V and J ends lost 0 bases and 6 bases, in that order; junction bases with no gene match: 8. The CDR3 is 16 residues long. Per the germline V gene, CDR1 is LGHNA and CDR2 is YSLEER. The CDR3 DNA reads as TGCGCCAGCAGCCAAGAAACCGGGACAGGGCTATCTGAAGCTTTCTTT. Protein sequence: CASSQETGTGLSEAFF.

This clone was seen more than once but under ten times. The rearrangement uses TRBV6-5 and TRBJ1-2, with TRBD1 matching 9 bases. Trimming removed 5 bases from V and 2 bases from J; junction bases left unmatched: 3. Per germline, CDR1 MNHEY and CDR2 SVGAGI. There are 14 residues in the CDR3. The CDR3 sequence is CASSADRGNYGYTF. The CDR3 DNA is TGTGCCAGCAGTGCGGACAGGGGCAACTATGGCTACACCTTC.

A few counts support this clone. This same CDR3 is encoded by further DNA sequences in the sample. The genes are TRBV7-3 and TRBJ1-5, with TRBD1 as a possible D gene (5 bases). Germline CDR1 and CDR2: SGHTA and FQGTGA. The CDR3 length is 13 residues. Trimming stripped 5 bases from V and 5 bases from J, with 10 bases between. The CDR3 loop is CASSIRGDQPQHF. CDR3 coding DNA: TGTGCCAGCAGCATAAGGGGCGATCAGCCCCAGCATTTT.

This clone showed up just a few times. V is TRBV16 and J is TRBJ1-5, with D hard to call. Looked up from germline, CDR1 is KGHSY and CDR2 is FQNENV. Trimming left V 1 base short and J 1 base short, with 5 bases between. This CDR3 region has 14 residues. The CDR3 DNA is TGTGCCAGCAGCCAATTGGCCAGCAATCAGCCCCAGCATTTT. Translation: CASSQLASNQPQHF.

This clone has just a few counts. The chain employs TRBV6-5 and TRBJ1-2; 12 positions match TRBD1. This CDR3 comprises 14 residues. CDR1 and CDR2 (germline): MNHEY, SVGAGI. The trim removed 5 bases at V and 5 bases at J, leaving 3 bases unmatched. The DNA for the CDR3 is TGTGCCAGCAGTACGGGACAGGGGGCGTATGGCTACACCTTC. Its translation is CASSTGQGAYGYTF.

This clone has more than one count but fewer than ten. This chain uses TRBV2 with TRBJ2-2, with D possibly TRBD2 on 6 matching bases. CDR3 length equals 14 residues. The germline V and J ends were trimmed by 7 bases and 6 bases, with 15 bases remaining between them. Germline CDR1 is SNHLY and CDR2 is FYNNEI. The CDR3 DNA sequence: TGTGCCAGCAATCGGGGGTCGGCGGCCGGGGAGCTGTTTTTT. As protein: CASNRGSAAGELFF. The full variable domain, with the rest looked up from reference TRBV2 and TRBJ2-2, is EPEVTQTPSHQVTQMGQEVILRCVPISNHLYFYWYRQILGQKVEFLVSFYNNEISEKSEIFDDQFSVERPDGSNFTLKIRSTKLEDSAMYFCASNRGSAAGELFFGEGSRLTVL.

The chain joins TRBV2 to TRBJ2-5, with D unclear. This CDR3 region has 15 residues. V was clipped by 6 bases and J by 7 bases, with 21 bases between them. CDR1 is SNHLY and CDR2 is FYNNEI in the germline V gene. CDR3 in amino acids: CASSVLEGDSTTQYF. CDR3 in DNA: TGTGCCAGCAGCGTCCTTGAAGGCGATAGCACGACCCAGTACTTC.